One and the same sample provided the 23 T cell receptor beta chains below, sequenced in a study of cytomegalovirus exposure and HLA in healthy donors. Primers for the PCR totalled 60 Vbeta and 13 Jbeta. Measured with immunoSEQ multiplex PCR; TCRdb has only the in-frame clones, and not every one. The sample shows about 110,000 clones, 65% to 80% of them seen only once. The specimen sequenced was PBMCs. The receptors here all came from a woman in her forties or fifties in good health and CMV-seropositive.

This chain connects TRBV6-1 to TRBJ2-2, with D possibly being TRBD1 (5 bases). CDR3 length: 13 amino acids. Per the germline V gene, CDR1 is MNHNS and CDR2 is SASEGT. V dropped 10 bases and J dropped 5 bases, with 14 bases sitting between them. CDR3 in amino acids: CATRPQGTGELFF. Here the CDR3 DNA reads TGTGCCACCCGACCCCAGGGTACCGGGGAGCTGTTTTTT.

The table lists this clone with a count of one. The chain employs TRBV6-5 and TRBJ1-2, with 7 bases matching TRBD1. The germline V gene has CDR1 MNHEY and CDR2 SVGAGI. Trimming took 2 bases from V and 5 from J; bases not matched to a gene: 11. The CDR3 consists of 16 residues. CDR3 protein: CASSYRSTGLGYGYTF. Written as DNA, the CDR3 is TGTGCCAGCAGTTACCGATCGACAGGGCTGGGATATGGCTACACCTTC.

The chain has TRBV28 and TRBJ2-2; TRBD2 might be the D (6 bases). V lost 3 bases and J 3 bases, leaving 11 bases between the germline ends. Germline V gene data show CDR1 as MDHEN and CDR2 as SYDVKM. The CDR3 runs 15 residues. The CDR3 DNA is TGTGCCAGCAGTTTCCTAGGGGAGGACACCGGGGAGCTGTTTTTT. Its protein is CASSFLGEDTGELFF.

The chain is built from TRBV2 and TRBJ1-2; D is possibly TRBD1 (5 bases). This CDR3 spans 14 amino acids. Trimming cost V 6 bases and J 4 bases, with 15 bases left between them. Germline-derived CDR1 and CDR2 are SNHLY and FYNNEI. CDR3 loop: CASRATELIYGYTF. The CDR3 DNA sequence: TGTGCCAGCAGAGCGACAGAGTTGATCTATGGCTACACCTTC.

The chain couples TRBV6-1 to TRBJ2-5, with 7 bases identical to TRBD1. This CDR3 is built from 14 residues. Germline CDR1 reads MNHNS; CDR2 reads SASEGT. Germline trimming cut 6 bases from V and 4 bases from J; bases unmatched to any gene: 8. The CDR3, as DNA: TGTGCCAGCAGCTTGCAGGGGGTGGGAGAGACCCAGTACTTC. Translation gives CASSLQGVGETQYF.

This rearrangement joins TRBV7-2 to TRBJ2-7; the match to TRBD1 covers 9 bases. Germline V gene data show CDR1 as SGHTA and CDR2 as FQGNSA. The CDR3 is 14 amino acids. V lost 4 bases to trimming and J lost 9 bases; unmatched junction nucleotides: 10. The CDR3: CASSWMPGTGPQYF. The CDR3 DNA reads as TGTGCCAGCAGCTGGATGCCGGGGACAGGGCCGCAGTACTTC.

This chain joins TRBV19 and TRBJ1-4; D might be TRBD1 (5 bases). The CDR3 is 14 amino acids. The V gene lost 7 bases and the J gene lost 2 bases, with 11 bases spanning the gap. Looked up from germline, CDR1 is LNHDA and CDR2 is SQIVND (reference sequence). For the CDR3, the DNA is TGTGCCAGTACCCGGAGGGGTACTAATGAAAAACTGTTTTTT. It codes for CASTRRGTNEKLFF.

As DNA, the CDR3 is TGTGCCAGCAGCTCCCAGAGAGGAGGGTTTAACTACGAGCAGTACTTC. This sequence encodes CASSSQRGGFNYEQYF. The V call is TRBV28, the J call TRBJ2-7; maybe TRBD2 (6 bases). V lost 6 bases, J lost 3 bases, and 21 bases lay in between. The length of the CDR3 is 16 residues. Germline V lookup: CDR1 MDHEN, CDR2 SYDVKM. Supplemented by reference TRBV28 and TRBJ2-7, the full variable domain reads DVKVTQSSRYLVKRTGEKVFLECVQDMDHENMFWYRQDPGLGLRLIYFSYDVKMKEKGDIPEGYSVSREKKERFSLILESASTNQTSMYLCASSSQRGGFNYEQYFGPGTRLTVT.

V is TRBV2 and J is TRBJ2-5; TRBD2 matches 9 bases. Germline CDR1 is SNHLY and CDR2 is FYNNEI. V lost 5 bases to trimming and J lost 4 bases; unmatched junction nucleotides: 11. The CDR3 has 16 residues. This CDR3 reads CASSTLGRGGSETQYF. Here the CDR3 DNA reads TGTGCCAGCAGTACTCTGGGGCGGGGGGGGTCAGAGACCCAGTACTTC.

V gene TRBV6-5 combines with J gene TRBJ2-7; D uncertain. Trimming took off 7 bases at V and 5 bases at J, with 15 bases between the two ends. Germline values: CDR1 MNHEY, CDR2 SVGAGI. This CDR3 is 13 amino acids long. The CDR3, as DNA: TGTGCCAGCACCAAAGCTGGTCTGGACGAGCAGTACTTC. Protein product: CASTKAGLDEQYF.

This clone was counted between two and nine times. This sequence joins TRBV2 and TRBJ2-3, with TRBD2 matching 7 bases. The V and J ends lost 7 bases and 0 bases, in that order; junction bases with no gene match: 4. The CDR3 consists of 14 residues. Germline CDR1 is SNHLY and CDR2 is FYNNEI. The CDR3: CASMRLASTDTQYF. For the CDR3, the DNA is TGTGCCAGCATGAGACTAGCTAGCACAGATACGCAGTATTTT. The variable domain in full, completed from reference TRBV2 and TRBJ2-3, reads EPEVTQTPSHQVTQMGQEVILRCVPISNHLYFYWYRQILGQKVEFLVSFYNNEISEKSEIFDDQFSVERPDGSNFTLKIRSTKLEDSAMYFCASMRLASTDTQYFGPGTRLTVL.

V is TRBV18 and J is TRBJ1-6; a weak D match, TRBD1 (5 bases). Per the germline V gene, CDR1 is KGHSH and CDR2 is LQKENI. Trimming stripped 6 bases from V and 7 bases from J, with 22 bases between. CDR3 length: 17 residues. The CDR3 region has the DNA TGTGCCAGCTCCCACCCCAGGGAGGGAGCGCGGAATTCACCCCTCCACTTT. Its translation: CASSHPREGARNSPLHF.

The chain combines TRBV6-1 with TRBJ2-1; no firm D call. V was trimmed by 0 bases and J by 7 bases, leaving 10 bases between them. This CDR3 is built from 14 residues. In germline, CDR1 is MNHNS, CDR2 SASEGT. The CDR3 DNA reads TGTGCCAGCAGTGAAGCGACTCCATGGAATGAGCAGTTCTTC. Translating gives CASSEATPWNEQFF.

The table lists this clone with a count of one. The chain uses TRBV28 and TRBJ1-2; D call uncertain. CDR3 length equals 13 residues. The germline V and J ends were trimmed by 3 bases and 4 bases, with 9 bases remaining between them. Germline V lookup: CDR1 MDHEN, CDR2 SYDVKM. CDR3 region: CASSFGVSYGYTF. DNA of the CDR3: TGTGCCAGCAGTTTTGGAGTGAGCTATGGCTACACCTTC.

The chain has TRBV7-9 and TRBJ1-1; possibly TRBD1 for D (5 bases). This CDR3 contains 18 residues. With 10 bases removed from V and 1 base from J, the gap between germline ends came to 28 bases. Germline CDR1 SEHNR, CDR2 FQNEAQ (reference sequence). The DNA of the CDR3 is TGTGCCAACCCGGAGGGGCCCCAGGCCGGGTACCCGAACACTGAAGCTTTCTTT. The encoded protein is CANPEGPQAGYPNTEAFF.

V usage is TRBV19 and J usage is TRBJ2-2; D perhaps matches TRBD2 (7 bases). Trimming cost V 1 base and J 4 bases, with 13 bases left between them. The CDR3 totals 16 residues. Germline-derived CDR1 and CDR2 are LNHDA and SQIVND (reference sequence). This chain's CDR3 is CASSIGGGAGTGELFF. The CDR3 region has the DNA TGTGCCAGTAGTATAGGTGGGGGGGCTGGCACCGGGGAGCTGTTTTTT.

The rearrangement links TRBV4-1 to TRBJ2-7; perhaps TRBD1 as D (6 bases). From germline, CDR1 is MGHRA and CDR2 YSYEKL. This CDR3 is 15 amino acids long. Trimming removed 3 bases from V and 2 bases from J, with 14 bases in between. CDR3 nucleotides: TGCGCCAGCAGCCAGACGGAAAGGGGGACCTACGAGCAGTACTTC. Translating it yields CASSQTERGTYEQYF.

The chain couples TRBV5-1 to TRBJ2-7; 9 bases match TRBD1. The CDR3 consists of 16 residues. The germline gives CDR1 SGHRS, CDR2 YFSETQ. V lost 0 bases to trimming and J lost 2 bases; unmatched junction nucleotides: 6. For the CDR3, the DNA is TGCGCCAGCAGCTTGGCTTGGGACAGGGAAGCCTACGAGCAGTACTTC. Translated: CASSLAWDREAYEQYF. The variable domain in full, with the rest retrieved from reference TRBV5-1 and TRBJ2-7, is KAGVTQTPRYLIKTRGQQVTLSCSPISGHRSVSWYQQTPGQGLQFLFEYFSETQRNKGNFPGRFSGRQFSNSRSEMNVSTLELGDSALYLCASSLAWDREAYEQYFGPGTRLTVT.

The chain couples TRBV7-9 to TRBJ2-3; TRBD1 matches 7 bases. The CDR3 runs 16 residues. CDR1 is SEHNR, CDR2 FQNEAQ, per germline (reference sequence). V lost 4 bases to trimming and J lost 3 bases; unmatched junction nucleotides: 10. CDR3: CASSSTGDGATDTQYF. CDR3 DNA sequence: TGTGCCAGCAGCTCCACAGGGGACGGTGCGACAGATACGCAGTATTTT.

In DNA form, the CDR3 reads TGTGCCAGCAGCCACAGGGGGGGGACTAGCGCTTCCTACGAGCAGTACTTC. It translates to CASSHRGGTSASYEQYF. The rearrangement links TRBV7-2 to TRBJ2-5; TRBD2 aligns across 10 bases. Gene TRBJ2-7 matches the end of the DNA better, so the J call may be wrong. The CDR3 sequence is 17 residues long. Per germline, CDR1 SGHTA and CDR2 FQGNSA.

V gene TRBV28 combines with J gene TRBJ2-7, with D perhaps matching TRBD1 (7 bases). The CDR3 is 14 amino acids. CDR1 and CDR2 (germline): MDHEN, SYDVKM. V lost 5 bases and J lost 3, with 14 bases in between. Here the CDR3 reads CASSAPGGYYEQYF. The CDR3 nucleotides are TGTGCCAGCAGTGCCCCAGGGGGGTACTACGAGCAGTACTTC.

The chain carries TRBV7-2 and TRBJ1-2; the D gene is possibly TRBD1 (6 bases). The CDR3 is made up of 16 amino acids. CDR1 SGHTA and CDR2 FQGNSA come from the germline V gene. Trimming removed 4 bases from V and 3 bases from J, with 18 bases in between. CDR3 nucleotides: TGTGCCAGCAGCTCCCAGGGGCAGTGGGGGCACTATGGCTACACCTTC. Amino acids: CASSSQGQWGHYGYTF.

CDR3 nucleotides: TGTGCCAGCAGCTTCAGGGCGGGACGGACCCAAGAGACCCAGTACTTC. Translation gives CASSFRAGRTQETQYF. The chain joins TRBV5-4 to TRBJ2-7; TRBD2 is a possible D gene (6 bases). The J call may be faulty, since TRBJ2-5 better matches the DNA end. CDR1 is SGHNT and CDR2 is YYREEE in the germline V gene (reference sequence). The CDR3 has 16 residues.